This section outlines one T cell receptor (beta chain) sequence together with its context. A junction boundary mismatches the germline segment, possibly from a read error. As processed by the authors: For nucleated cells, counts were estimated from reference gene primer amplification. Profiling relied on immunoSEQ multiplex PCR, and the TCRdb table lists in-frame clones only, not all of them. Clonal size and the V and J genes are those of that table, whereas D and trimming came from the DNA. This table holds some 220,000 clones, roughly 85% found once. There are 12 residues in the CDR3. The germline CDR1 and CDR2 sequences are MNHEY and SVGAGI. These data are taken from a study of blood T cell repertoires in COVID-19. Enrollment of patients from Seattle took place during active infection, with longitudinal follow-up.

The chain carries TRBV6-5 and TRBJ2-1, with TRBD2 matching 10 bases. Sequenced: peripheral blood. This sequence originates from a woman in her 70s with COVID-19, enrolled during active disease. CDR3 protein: CASSYTSGKAVF. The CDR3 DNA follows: TGTGCCAGCAGTTACACTAGCGGGAAGGCGGTCTTC.